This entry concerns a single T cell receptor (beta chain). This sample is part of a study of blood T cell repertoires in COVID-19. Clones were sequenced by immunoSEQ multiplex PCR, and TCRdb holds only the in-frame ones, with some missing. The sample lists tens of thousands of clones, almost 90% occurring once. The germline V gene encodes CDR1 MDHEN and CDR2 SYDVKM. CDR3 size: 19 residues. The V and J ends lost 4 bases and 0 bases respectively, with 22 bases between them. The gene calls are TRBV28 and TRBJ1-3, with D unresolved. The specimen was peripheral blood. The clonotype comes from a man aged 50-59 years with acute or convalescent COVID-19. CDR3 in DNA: TGTGCCAGCAGTTATCGTTTTAGTCACAGAAGTCTCTCTGGAAACACCATATATTTT. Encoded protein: CASSYRFSHRSLSGNTIYF.